Listed here are 3 T cell receptor beta chains from one sample, sequenced in a study of identical twins. Each CDR3 protein gets one entry after TCRdb re-called the 5' RACE reads with MiXCR. The data hold hundreds of thousands of distinct CDR3 sequences, with less than 25% observed a single time. These data are also associated with another study on T cells expressing NK-cell markers.

Sequences were obtained from PBMCs. The receptors were sampled from a woman aged 18 to 35 in good health.

The table lists this clonotype with many counts. For the CDR3, the DNA is TGCAGCGTCGACCCGAGGGGGACTGAAGCTTTCTTT. Protein product: CSVDPRGTEAFF. V gene TRBV29-1 combines with J gene TRBJ1-1; D is perhaps TRBD1 (6 bases). Germline assignment: CDR1 SQVTM and CDR2 ANQGSEA. V gave up 6 bases and J gave up 5 bases, with 13 bases separating them. The CDR3 is 12 residues long.

This clonotype occurred a few times. The chain recombines TRBV9 with TRBJ2-2; 11 bases are a match to TRBD1. V dropped 7 bases and J dropped 7; count of bases not matched to a gene: 6. Germline CDR1 SGDLS, CDR2 YYNGEE. The CDR3 runs 14 residues. The CDR3, as DNA: TGTGCCAGCGGACAGGGGGCGATGAACGGGGAGCTGTTTTTT. It translates to CASGQGAMNGELFF.

This chain uses TRBV9 with TRBJ2-1, with a tentative D call TRBD1 (5 bases). The CDR3 is 16 residues long. Germline CDR1 reads SGDLS; CDR2 reads YYNGEE. V was clipped by 2 bases and J by 0 bases, with 12 bases between them. In nucleotides, the CDR3 is TGTGCCAGCAGCGTTTTAGGGGCCAGCTCCTACAATGAGCAGTTCTTC. Amino acid sequence: CASSVLGASSYNEQFF.